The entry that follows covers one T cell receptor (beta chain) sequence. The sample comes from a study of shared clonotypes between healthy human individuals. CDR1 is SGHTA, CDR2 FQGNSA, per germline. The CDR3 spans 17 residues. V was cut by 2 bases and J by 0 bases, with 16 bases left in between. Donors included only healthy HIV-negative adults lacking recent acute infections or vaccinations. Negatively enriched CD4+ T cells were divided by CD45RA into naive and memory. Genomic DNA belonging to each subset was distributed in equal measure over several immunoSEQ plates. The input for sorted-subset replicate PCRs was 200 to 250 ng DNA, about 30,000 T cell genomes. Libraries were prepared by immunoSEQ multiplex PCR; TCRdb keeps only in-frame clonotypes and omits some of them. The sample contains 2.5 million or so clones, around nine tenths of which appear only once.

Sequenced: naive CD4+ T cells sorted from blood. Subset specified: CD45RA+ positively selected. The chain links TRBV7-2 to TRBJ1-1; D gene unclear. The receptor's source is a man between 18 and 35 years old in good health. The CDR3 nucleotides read TGTGCCAGCAGCTTACCCGTCTTGAGAAACATGAACACTGAAGCTTTCTTT. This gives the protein CASSLPVLRNMNTEAFF.